These 7 T cell receptor beta chains were all obtained from the same sample, sequenced in a study of long-term antiretroviral therapy in people with HIV. immunoSEQ v3.0 was run at survey level. Profiling relied on immunoSEQ multiplex PCR, and the TCRdb table lists in-frame clones only, not all of them. The sample holds tens of thousands of clones; 80% to 85% are singletons and the top ten take 6.2%. Sequenced material: unsorted PBMCs, taken 1 year after starting antiretroviral therapy. These receptors were obtained from a man aged 18 to 30 with HIV.

V usage is TRBV9 and J usage is TRBJ2-3, with D maybe TRBD2 (6 bases). V lost 3 bases to trimming and J lost 0 bases, with 17 bases between them. The germline gives CDR1 SGDLS, CDR2 YYNGEE. This CDR3 is built from 17 residues. The CDR3 spells CASSADGTPSSTDTQYF. The CDR3 coding sequence is TGTGCCAGCAGCGCCGACGGGACTCCCTCTAGCACAGATACGCAGTATTTT.

This chain uses TRBV7-2 with TRBJ1-1; tentative D call: TRBD1 (5 bases). Germline assignment: CDR1 SGHTA and CDR2 FQGNSA. CDR3 size: 13 residues. Trimming took off 4 bases at V and 4 bases at J, with 10 bases between the two ends. The DNA for the CDR3 is TGTGCCAGCAGCTCTCAGGGCGGCACTGAAGCTTTCTTT. Translated: CASSSQGGTEAFF.

This rearrangement joins TRBV5-8 to TRBJ1-1, with a possible D match to TRBD1 (5 bases). CDR1 is SGHTS, CDR2 YDEGEE, per germline. The V end lost 6 bases, the J end lost 5 bases, and 17 bases lay between the germline ends. This CDR3 has 14 amino acids. The CDR3 sequence: CASILEEGWTEAFF. The CDR3 nucleotides are TGTGCCAGCATCCTGGAAGAGGGGTGGACTGAAGCTTTCTTT.

The V call is TRBV14, the J call TRBJ1-4, with 7 bases aligning to TRBD1. The CDR3 sequence is 16 residues long. The germline CDR1 and CDR2 sequences are SGHDN and FVKESK. Trimming at V came to 3 bases and at J to 5 bases, leaving 9 bases not matched to a gene. CDR3 sequence (DNA): TGTGCCAGCAGCCATACCCGGACAGGCTTCAATGAAAAACTGTTTTTT. Amino acids: CASSHTRTGFNEKLFF.

The chain employs TRBV5-1 and TRBJ2-7; TRBD1 aligns across 8 bases. The CDR3 is made up of 15 amino acids. Germline loops: CDR1 SGHRS, CDR2 YFSETQ. The ends lost 2 bases at V and 2 bases at J; junction bases unmatched: 6. The CDR3 sequence: CASSFGQGGTYEQYF. The CDR3 DNA sequence: TGCGCCAGCAGCTTCGGACAGGGAGGCACCTACGAGCAGTACTTC.

V is TRBV6-6 and J is TRBJ2-7, with TRBD1 as a possible D gene (6 bases). The germline gives CDR1 MNHNY, CDR2 SVGAGI (reference sequence). Trimming removed 0 bases at V and 3 bases at J, with 15 bases between. The CDR3 totals 16 residues. CDR3 coding DNA: TGTGCCAGCAGTTACTCGATCCAGGGGAAATACTACGAGCAGTACTTC. This sequence encodes CASSYSIQGKYYEQYF.

This chain joins TRBV13 and TRBJ2-1; D might be TRBD1 (5 bases). V was clipped by 4 bases and J by 1 base, with 17 bases between them. Germline CDR1 reads PRHDT; CDR2 reads FYEKMQ (reference sequence). The CDR3 is 17 amino acids. For the CDR3, the DNA is TGTGCCAGCAGCTCGCGCATGCAGGACATATCCTACAATGAGCAGTTCTTC. Encoded protein: CASSSRMQDISYNEQFF. Full variable domain (missing parts from reference TRBV13 and TRBJ2-1): AAGVIQSPRHLIKEKRETATLKCYPIPRHDTVYWYQQGPGQDPQFLISFYEKMQSDKGSIPDRFSAQQFSDYHSELNMSSLELGDSALYFCASSSRMQDISYNEQFFGPGTRLTVL.